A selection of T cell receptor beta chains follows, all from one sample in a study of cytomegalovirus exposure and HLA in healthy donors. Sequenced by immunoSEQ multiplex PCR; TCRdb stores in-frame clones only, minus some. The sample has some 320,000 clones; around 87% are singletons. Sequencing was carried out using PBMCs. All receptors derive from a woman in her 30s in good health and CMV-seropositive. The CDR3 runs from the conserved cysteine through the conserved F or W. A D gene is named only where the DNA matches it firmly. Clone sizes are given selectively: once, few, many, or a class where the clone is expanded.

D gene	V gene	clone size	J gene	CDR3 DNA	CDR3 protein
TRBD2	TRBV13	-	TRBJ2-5	TGTGCCAGCAGCGGGGGACTACAAGAGACCCAGTACTTC	CASSGGLQETQYF
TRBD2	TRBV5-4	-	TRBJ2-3	TGTGCCAGCAGCTTGGGTCGGGAGGGCCTTGTCTCAGATACGCAGTATTTT	CASSLGREGLVSDTQYF
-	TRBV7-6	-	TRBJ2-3	TGTGCCAGCAGCTTGAGGACCAACGTAGGCACAGATACGCAGTATTTT	CASSLRTNVGTDTQYF
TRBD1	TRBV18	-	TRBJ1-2	TGTGCCAGCTCGCTCAAGACAGGGGATGGCTACACCTTC	CASSLKTGDGYTF
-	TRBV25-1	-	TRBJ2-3	TGTGCCAGCAGTGTTGGGGGAGCGGGCACAGATACGCAGTATTTT	CASSVGGAGTDTQYF
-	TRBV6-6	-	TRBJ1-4	TGTGCCAGCAGTCCAAGACAGGCTGAAAAACTGTTTTTT	CASSPRQAEKLFF
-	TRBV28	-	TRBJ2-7	TGTGCCAGCAGTTTATGGGACTACGAGCAGTACTTC	CASSLWDYEQYF
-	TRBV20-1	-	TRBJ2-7	TGCAGTGCTAGGGAGGGCGGGCAGTACTTC	CSAREGGQYF
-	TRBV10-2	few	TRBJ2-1	TGCGCCAGCAGTGAGTGGGCCCACGGGCTCTCCTACAATGAGCAGTTCTTC	CASSEWAHGLSYNEQFF
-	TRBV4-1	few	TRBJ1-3	TGCGCCAGCAGCCAAGATGGCACGGGTGGAAACACCATATATTTT	CASSQDGTGGNTIYF
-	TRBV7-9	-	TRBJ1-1	TGTGCCAGCAGCTTTCTGGGCACTGAAGCTTTCTTT	CASSFLGTEAFF
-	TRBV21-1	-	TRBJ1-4	TGTGCCAGCAGCATCCTCAGGGGGACTAATGAAAAACTGTTTTTT	CASSILRGTNEKLFF
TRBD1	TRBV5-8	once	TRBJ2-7	TGTGCCAGCAGCTGGGGACAGGGGTCCTACGAGCAGTACTTC	CASSWGQGSYEQYF
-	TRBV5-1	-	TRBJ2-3	TGCGCCAGCAGGTATGCGGGGTCCACTAGCACAGATACGCAGTATTTT	CASRYAGSTSTDTQYF
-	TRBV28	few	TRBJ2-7	TGTGCCAGCAGTTCCAGCTCCTACGAGCAGTACTTC	CASSSSSYEQYF
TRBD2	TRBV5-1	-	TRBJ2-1	TGCGCCAGCATAAGCGGGGGGGCCAGCAATGAGCAGTTCTTC	CASISGGASNEQFF
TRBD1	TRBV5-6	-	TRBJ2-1	TGTGCCAGCAGCTTGGGACAGGGGGCGCTCGGGAATGAGCAGTTCTTC	CASSLGQGALGNEQFF
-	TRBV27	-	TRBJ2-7	TGTGCCAGCGGGGATACTAGCCCCTCCTACGAGCAGTACTTC	CASGDTSPSYEQYF
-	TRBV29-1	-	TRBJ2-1	TGCAGCGTTGAGAACAGTTTGAACAATGAGCAGTTCTTC	CSVENSLNNEQFF
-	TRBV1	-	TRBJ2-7	TGCACCAGCAGCCTCCCGGGACTCCCTACCGGCGAGCAGTACTTC	CTSSLPGLPTGEQYF
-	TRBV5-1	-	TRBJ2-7	TGCGCCAGCAGCTTGCGATTCGTCCCTGCGGGAACTACTTACGAGCAGTACTTC	CASSLRFVPAGTTYEQYF
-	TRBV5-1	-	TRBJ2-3	TGCGCCAGCAGCTTCGCTAGCCCTTCAGATACGCAGTATTTT	CASSFASPSDTQYF
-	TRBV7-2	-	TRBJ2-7	TGTGCCAGCAGCTCGATGGGAGGTGGATACGAGCAGTACTTC	CASSSMGGGYEQYF
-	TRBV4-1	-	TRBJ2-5	TGCGCCAGCAGCCAAGATGGCCTCCCAGTCCCCAAGACCCAGTACTTC	CASSQDGLPVPKTQYF
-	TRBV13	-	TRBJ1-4	TGTGCCAGCAGCTCTTATACAACTAATGAAAAACTGTTTTTT	CASSSYTTNEKLFF
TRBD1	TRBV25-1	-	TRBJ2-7	TGTGCCAGCAGACCGGGACAGGGGGCCTACGAGCAGTACTTC	CASRPGQGAYEQYF
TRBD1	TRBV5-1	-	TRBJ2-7	TGCGCCAGCAGCTTGGCCACAGGGGGAGTCTCCTACGAGCAGTACTTC	CASSLATGGVSYEQYF
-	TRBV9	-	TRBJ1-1	TGTGCCAGCAGCGTATACGGGGGTTGGGCCGGGGCGACTGAAGCTTTCTTT	CASSVYGGWAGATEAFF
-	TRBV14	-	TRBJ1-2	TGTGCCAGCAGCCAAAATGGGGACTACACCTTC	CASSQNGDYTF
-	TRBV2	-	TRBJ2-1	TGTGCCAGCACCGCGGGGGCGGCGGGTTCCTACAATGAGCAGTTCTTC	CASTAGAAGSYNEQFF
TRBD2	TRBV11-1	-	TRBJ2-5	TGTGCCAGCAGCTTATGGGGACTAGCGGGAGGGCCTAAAGAGACCCAGTACTTC	CASSLWGLAGGPKETQYF
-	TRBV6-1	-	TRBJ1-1	TGTGCCAGCAGTGATAGGGGGAGCACTGAAGCTTTCTTT	CASSDRGSTEAFF
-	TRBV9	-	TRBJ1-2	TGTGCCAGCAGCGTAGCCCCGGGGCGAGCGAATGGCTACACCTTC	CASSVAPGRANGYTF
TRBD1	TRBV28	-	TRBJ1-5	TGTGCCAGCAACCTTCCGACAGGGTTCAATCAGCCCCAGCATTTT	CASNLPTGFNQPQHF